A selection of T cell receptor beta chains follows, all from one sample in a study of OX40 agonist ivuxolimab in advanced cancers. The protocol was immunoSEQ multiplex PCR, while the TCRdb copy is restricted to in-frame clones and leaves out a portion. The sample includes roughly 49,000 clones, 65% to 85% of them seen just once. This sample comprised CD4+ or CD8+ T cells sorted from blood, obtained in a trial of the OX40 agonist ivuxolimab. The source of these receptors is an adult with an advanced solid tumor such as melanoma, head and neck, liver or kidney cancer. CDR3s include the opening cysteine and the closing phenylalanine or tryptophan. Each record gives: J gene, clone size, D gene, V gene, CDR3 protein, CDR3 DNA. A D gene is named only where the DNA matches it firmly. Some rows have no size entry. The others give once, few or many, or a class for an expanded clone.

TRBJ1-3	NA	NA	TRBV6-6	CASRPPPGTIYF	TGTGCCAGCAGACCGCCCCCGGGCACCATATATTTT
TRBJ2-7	once	NA	TRBV6-5	CASSYSSQLGTEQYF	TGTGCCAGCAGTTACTCGAGTCAGCTGGGGACCGAGCAGTACTTC
TRBJ2-3	NA	TRBD2	TRBV25-1	CASSPPLAGRDTQYF	TGTGCCAGCAGTCCACCCTTAGCGGGGAGAGATACGCAGTATTTT
TRBJ2-2	NA	TRBD1	TRBV7-9	CASSLDDRGRVGTGELFF	TGTGCCAGCAGCTTAGATGACAGGGGGCGCGTGGGCACCGGGGAGCTGTTTTTT
TRBJ1-1	NA	NA	TRBV5-1	CASSLGPGAETEAFF	TGCGCCAGCAGCTTGGGACCGGGGGCGGAAACTGAAGCTTTCTTT
TRBJ2-1	NA	NA	TRBV28	CASSGVWQFF	TGTGCCAGCTCAGGGGTCTGGCAGTTCTTC
TRBJ1-2	NA	NA	TRBV28	CASSQGRGANYGYTF	TGTGCCAGCAGCCAAGGACGGGGGGCAAACTATGGCTACACCTTC
TRBJ2-6	NA	NA	TRBV10-3	CAAEGQGSGANVLTF	TGTGCCGCCGAAGGCCAGGGATCCGGGGCCAACGTCCTGACTTTC
TRBJ2-5	NA	NA	TRBV6-1	CASSEGSWETQYF	TGTGCCAGCAGTGAGGGGTCGTGGGAGACCCAGTACTTC
TRBJ2-5	NA	NA	TRBV7-2	CASRPLDPQETQYF	TGTGCCAGCAGACCACTAGATCCCCAAGAGACCCAGTACTTC
TRBJ2-7	once	NA	TRBV5-6	CASSGGHLDHEQYF	TGTGCCAGCAGCGGGGGACACCTAGACCACGAGCAGTACTTC
TRBJ1-1	NA	TRBD1	TRBV6-6	CASSKDRVDTEAFF	TGTGCCAGCAGCAAGGACAGGGTTGACACTGAAGCTTTCTTT
TRBJ1-1	NA	TRBD1	TRBV7-3	CASSLTPNGQGVSEAFF	TGTGCCAGCAGCTTAACGCCTAACGGACAGGGGGTCTCTGAAGCTTTCTTT
TRBJ2-1	NA	NA	TRBV5-4	CASRQTRDPQVGEQFF	TGTGCCAGCAGACAGACCCGGGACCCACAGGTGGGTGAGCAGTTCTTC
TRBJ2-5	NA	TRBD1	TRBV29-1	CSVARAGQGQETQYF	TGCAGCGTTGCACGCGCCGGACAGGGACAAGAGACCCAGTACTTC
TRBJ2-6	NA	NA	TRBV7-9	CASSPAGGANVLTF	TGTGCCAGCAGCCCGGCCGGTGGGGCCAACGTCCTGACTTTC
TRBJ1-2	NA	NA	TRBV29-1	CSVGKGVNYGYTF	TGCAGCGTTGGAAAGGGGGTGAACTATGGCTACACCTTC
TRBJ2-7	NA	NA	TRBV5-1	CASSLGGDVHEQYF	TGCGCCAGCAGCCTGGGCGGGGATGTCCACGAGCAGTACTTC
TRBJ1-4	NA	NA	TRBV5-6	CASSQKRLKTNEKLFF	TGTGCCAGCAGCCAAAAGCGACTCAAGACTAATGAAAAACTGTTTTTT
TRBJ1-4	NA	NA	TRBV6-6	CASSRTEMEKLFF	TGTGCCAGCAGCCGGACAGAAATGGAAAAACTGTTTTTT
TRBJ2-3	NA	NA	TRBV7-2	CASSLSSGQGTDTQYF	TGTGCCAGCAGCTTAAGTAGCGGACAGGGCACAGATACGCAGTATTTT
TRBJ2-1	NA	NA	TRBV5-6	CASSPDSNEQFF	TGTGCCAGCAGCCCGGACAGCAATGAGCAGTTCTTC
TRBJ2-7	many	TRBD2	TRBV27	CASSPTTASGGGREQYF	TGTGCCAGCAGTCCCACCACAGCTAGCGGGGGTGGGAGGGAGCAGTACTTC
TRBJ2-2	NA	NA	TRBV6-1	CASSARTDTGELFF	TGTGCCAGCAGTGCCCGGACAGACACCGGGGAGCTGTTTTTT
TRBJ2-5	NA	NA	TRBV5-1	CASSLRETQYF	TGCGCCAGCAGCTTGCGAGAGACCCAGTACTTC
TRBJ2-2	NA	NA	TRBV12-5	CASGLPQGYTGELFF	TGTGCTAGTGGTTTGCCACAGGGATACACCGGGGAGCTGTTTTTT
TRBJ1-1	few	NA	TRBV10-3	CAISGQTGTTEAFF	TGTGCCATCAGTGGCCAAACAGGGACCACTGAAGCTTTCTTT
TRBJ2-1	NA	TRBD2	TRBV5-8	CASSLETSRNEQFF	TGTGCCAGCAGCTTAGAGACTAGCCGAAATGAGCAGTTCTTC
TRBJ2-3	NA	TRBD2	TRBV2	CASRGLFGDTQYF	TGTGCCAGCAGGGGACTATTCGGAGATACGCAGTATTTT
TRBJ2-5	NA	NA	TRBV5-1	CASRETQETQYF	TGCGCCAGCAGAGAAACACAAGAGACCCAGTACTTC
TRBJ1-6	NA	NA	TRBV9	CASSAAAGVALSPLHF	TGTGCCAGCAGCGCCGCGGCTGGGGTGGCCCTATCACCCCTCCACTTT
TRBJ1-1	NA	TRBD1	TRBV5-5	CASRWGDRGYWNTEAFF	TGTGCCAGCAGGTGGGGGGACAGGGGTTATTGGAACACTGAAGCTTTCTTT
TRBJ2-7	few	TRBD2	TRBV7-2	CASSLEAGGPGYEQYF	TGTGCCAGCAGCTTAGAGGCGGGGGGGCCGGGATACGAGCAGTACTTC
TRBJ2-7	NA	TRBD1	TRBV7-2	CASSLPRTGQSYEQYF	TGTGCCAGCAGCTTGCCCCGGACAGGGCAGTCCTACGAGCAGTACTTC
TRBJ2-3	NA	TRBD2	TRBV5-1	CASSLAGMLAAVTDTQYF	TGCGCCAGCAGCTTGGCGGGGATGCTAGCGGCGGTAACAGATACGCAGTATTTT
TRBJ1-5	NA	NA	TRBV5-4	CASSIQGNQPQHF	TGTGCCAGCAGCATACAGGGAAATCAGCCCCAGCATTTT
TRBJ2-2	NA	NA	TRBV18	CASSTTGGNTGELFF	TGTGCCAGCTCTACCACCGGGGGCAACACCGGGGAGCTGTTTTTT
TRBJ1-2	NA	NA	TRBV6-1	CASSARDGLGYTF	TGTGCCAGCAGTGCCCGGGACGGTCTTGGCTACACCTTC
TRBJ2-2	NA	NA	TRBV7-3	CASSLRQGNTGELFF	TGTGCCAGCAGCTTACGGCAGGGGAACACCGGGGAGCTGTTTTTT
TRBJ2-2	NA	TRBD2	TRBV10-3	CAISVIGTSGGPNTGELFF	TGTGCCATCAGCGTTATCGGGACTAGCGGGGGACCGAACACCGGGGAGCTGTTTTTT
TRBJ2-1	NA	TRBD2	TRBV13	CASSSPRGGSSYNEQFF	TGTGCCAGCAGCTCCCCCCGCGGGGGTAGCTCCTACAATGAGCAGTTCTTC